One sample yielded the 9 T cell receptor beta chains listed below, sequenced in a study of T cells in Graves' hyperthyroidism and ophthalmopathy. Researchers took RNA transcripts and amplified the TCR beta CDR3 regions from them. HTBI primers drove first-round RT-PCR of the TCR CDR3. Each CDR3 protein is one row after TCRdb ran MiXCR on the multiplex PCR reads. Counted here are under 350,000 distinct CDR3 sequences, around a sixth occurring once; the ten biggest clones make up around 54%. Sequencing input: blood. All receptors derive from a woman in her forties or fifties with Graves' hyperthyroidism.

In its sample, this clonotype was seen a few times. V gene TRBV20-1 combines with J gene TRBJ2-7; TRBD1 matches 7 bases. The CDR3 is 15 residues long. Trimming cost V 7 bases and J 5 bases; bases outside gene matches: 17. Looked up from germline, CDR1 is DFQATT and CDR2 is SNEGSKA (reference sequence). CDR3 loop: CSGTNSGTEIDEQYF. CDR3 coding DNA: TGCAGTGGCACAAACTCCGGGACAGAGATCGACGAGCAGTACTTC.

This clonotype was detected ten times or more. The CDR3 loop reads CASSPGQNTDTQYF. Written as DNA, the CDR3 is TGTGCCAGCTCACCAGGACAGAACACAGATACGCAGTATTTT. This chain uses TRBV7-3 with TRBJ2-3, with D possibly being TRBD1 (6 bases). This CDR3 comprises 14 residues. V was shortened by 8 bases and J by 2 bases, with 14 bases between the two germline ends. Germline loops: CDR1 SGHTA, CDR2 FQGTGA.

The chain carries TRBV11-1 and TRBJ1-2; TRBD1 aligns across 7 bases. The J segment lost 0 bases and the V segment lost 4 bases, leaving 8 bases of the junction unmatched. CDR3 length equals 16 residues. Germline V gene lookup returns CDR1 SGHAT and CDR2 FQDESV (reference sequence). Here the CDR3 reads CASSSGRGQSNYGYTF. The CDR3, as DNA: TGTGCCAGCAGCTCGGGAAGGGGGCAGTCTAACTATGGCTACACCTTC.

About this clonotype: A read error is possible here, since a much larger clone lies one base away. The chain links TRBV3-1 to TRBJ1-2; D remains ambiguous. The length of the CDR3 is 14 residues. The germline V and J ends were trimmed by 4 bases and 11 bases, with 20 bases remaining between them. CDR1 and CDR2 (germline): LGHDT, YNNKEL (reference sequence). The CDR3 reads CASSLRMKPTTYTF. CDR3 in DNA: TGTGCCAGCAGCCTCCGAATGAAGCCCACGACTTACACCTTC.

This clonotype appeared a few times. V usage is TRBV6-2 or TRBV6-3 and J usage is TRBJ2-1; no clear D gene. Deletions cut 6 bases from V and 5 bases from J, with 8 bases between. Per the germline V gene, CDR1 is MNHEY and CDR2 is SVGEGT. The CDR3 contains 12 residues. The CDR3 protein is CASSPRHNEQFF. The DNA of the CDR3 is TGTGCCAGCAGCCCCAGGCACAATGAGCAGTTCTTC.

V usage is TRBV27 and J usage is TRBJ1-5; a possible D gene is TRBD1 (6 bases). The CDR3 extends over 14 amino acids. In germline, CDR1 is MNHEY, CDR2 SMNVEV (reference sequence). V gave up 8 bases and J gave up 7 bases, with 18 bases separating them. As DNA, the CDR3 is TGTGCCAGCGGGCCGGGACACCTAGGGCAGCCCCAGCATTTT. It translates to CASGPGHLGQPQHF.

This clonotype was seen at least ten times. V gene TRBV2 combines with J gene TRBJ2-7; D might be TRBD2 (6 bases). The CDR3 is made up of 13 amino acids. CDR1 and CDR2 (germline): SNHLY, FYNNEI. V was shortened by 3 bases and J by 5 bases, with 11 bases between the two germline ends. CDR3 protein: CASSEGREDEQYV. As DNA, the CDR3 is TGTGCCAGCAGTGAGGGCAGGGAGGACGAGCAGTACGTC.

The gene calls are TRBV5-1 and TRBJ2-5; D is perhaps TRBD1 (6 bases). CDR3 length: 14 amino acids. V lost 1 base to trimming and J lost 5 bases, with 12 bases between them. Germline values: CDR1 SGHRS, CDR2 YFSETQ. The CDR3 bases are TGCGCCAGCAGCTTGCAACAGGGAGTTGAGACCCAGTACTTC. It encodes CASSLQQGVETQYF.

The sample holds a few counts of this clonotype. One junction end does not reproduce the germline sequence, and a read error may be involved. The gene calls are TRBV6-5 and TRBJ2-3; a possible D gene is TRBD2 (7 bases). The CDR3 spans 18 residues. Germline CDR1 reads MNHEY; CDR2 reads SVGAGI. CDR3 sequence (DNA): TGTGCCAGCAGTCACTCCCCCCTGAGGGGGGGAACCACAGATACGCAGTATTTT. Amino acid sequence: CASSHSPLRGGTTDTQYF.